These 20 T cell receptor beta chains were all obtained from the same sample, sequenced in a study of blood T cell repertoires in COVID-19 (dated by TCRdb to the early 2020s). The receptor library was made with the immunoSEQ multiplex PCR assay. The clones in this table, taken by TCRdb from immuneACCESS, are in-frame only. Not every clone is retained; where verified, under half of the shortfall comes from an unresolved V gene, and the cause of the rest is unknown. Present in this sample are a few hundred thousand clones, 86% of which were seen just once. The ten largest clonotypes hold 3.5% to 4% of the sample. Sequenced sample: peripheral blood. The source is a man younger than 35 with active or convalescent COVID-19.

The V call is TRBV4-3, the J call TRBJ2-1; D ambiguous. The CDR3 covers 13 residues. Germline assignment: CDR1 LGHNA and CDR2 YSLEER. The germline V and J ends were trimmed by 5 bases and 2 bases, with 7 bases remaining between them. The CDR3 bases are TGCGCCAGCAGCATGAGCGCCTACAATGAGCAGTTCTTC. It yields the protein CASSMSAYNEQFF.

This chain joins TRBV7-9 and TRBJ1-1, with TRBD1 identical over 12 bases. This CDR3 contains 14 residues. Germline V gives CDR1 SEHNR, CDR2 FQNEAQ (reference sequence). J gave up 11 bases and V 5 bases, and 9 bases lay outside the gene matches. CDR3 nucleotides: TGTGCCAGCAGCGGGTCCGGGACAGGGGGCCTGGCTTTCTTT. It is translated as CASSGSGTGGLAFF.

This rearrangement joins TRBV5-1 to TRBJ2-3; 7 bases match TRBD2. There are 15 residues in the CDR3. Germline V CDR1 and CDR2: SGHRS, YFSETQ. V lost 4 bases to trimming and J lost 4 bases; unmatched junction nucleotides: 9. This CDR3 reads CASSPAGVSADTQYF. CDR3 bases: TGCGCCAGCAGCCCCGCGGGAGTTAGTGCAGATACGCAGTATTTT.

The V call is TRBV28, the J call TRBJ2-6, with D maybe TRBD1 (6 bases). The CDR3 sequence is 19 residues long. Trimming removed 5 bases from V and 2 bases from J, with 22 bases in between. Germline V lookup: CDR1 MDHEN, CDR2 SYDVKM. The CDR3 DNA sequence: TGTGCCAGCAGTGGGATCCGAGGGCAGGGGTTTCCTGGGGCCAACGTCCTGACTTTC. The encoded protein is CASSGIRGQGFPGANVLTF.

The CDR3 loop is CATSRDSGGAETQYF. The CDR3 DNA reads as TGTGCCACCAGCAGAGATAGCGGGGGGGCAGAGACCCAGTACTTC. The V and J genes are TRBV15 and TRBJ2-5; 11 bases map to TRBD2. V was clipped by 0 bases and J by 4 bases; unmatched bases: 1. The CDR3 totals 15 residues. The germline V gene encodes CDR1 LNHNV and CDR2 YYDKDF (reference sequence).

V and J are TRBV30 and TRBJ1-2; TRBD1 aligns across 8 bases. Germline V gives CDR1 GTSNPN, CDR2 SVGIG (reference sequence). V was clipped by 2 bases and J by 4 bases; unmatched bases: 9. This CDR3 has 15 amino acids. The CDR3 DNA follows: TGTGCCTGGAGTCCCTTTGGACAGGGAGTCTATGGCTACACCTTC. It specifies CAWSPFGQGVYGYTF.

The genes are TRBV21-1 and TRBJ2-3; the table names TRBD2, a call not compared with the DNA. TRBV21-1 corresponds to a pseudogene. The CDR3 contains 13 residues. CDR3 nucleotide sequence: TGTGCCGGGGGGGACCTCTTCACAGATACGCAGTATTTT. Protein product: CAGGDLFTDTQYF.

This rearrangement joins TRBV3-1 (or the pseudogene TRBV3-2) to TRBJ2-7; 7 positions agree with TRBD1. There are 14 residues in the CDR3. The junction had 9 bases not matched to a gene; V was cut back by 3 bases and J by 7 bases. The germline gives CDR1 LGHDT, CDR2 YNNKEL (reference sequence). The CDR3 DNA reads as TGTGCCAGCAGCCACCCAATGACAGGGCAAGAGCAGTACTTC. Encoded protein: CASSHPMTGQEQYF.

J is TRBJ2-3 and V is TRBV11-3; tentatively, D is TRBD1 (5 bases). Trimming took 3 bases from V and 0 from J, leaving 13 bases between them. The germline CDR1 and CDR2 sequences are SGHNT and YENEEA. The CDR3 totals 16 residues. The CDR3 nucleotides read TGTGCCAGCAGCTTGGGGCGGCACTCTAGCACAGATACGCAGTATTTT. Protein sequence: CASSLGRHSSTDTQYF.

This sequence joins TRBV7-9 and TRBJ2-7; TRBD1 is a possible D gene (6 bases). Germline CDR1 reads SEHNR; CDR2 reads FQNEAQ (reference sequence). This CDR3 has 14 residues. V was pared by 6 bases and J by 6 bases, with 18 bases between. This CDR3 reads CASSYTTQGPEQYF. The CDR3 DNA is TGTGCCAGCAGTTATACAACTCAGGGGCCCGAGCAGTACTTC.

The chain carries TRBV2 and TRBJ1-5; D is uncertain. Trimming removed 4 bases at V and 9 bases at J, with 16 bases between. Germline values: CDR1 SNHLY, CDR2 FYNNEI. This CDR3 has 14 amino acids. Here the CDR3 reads CASSVGYGVGPQHF. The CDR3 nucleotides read TGTGCCAGCAGTGTGGGTTACGGGGTTGGGCCCCAGCATTTT. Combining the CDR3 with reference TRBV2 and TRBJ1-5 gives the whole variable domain EPEVTQTPSHQVTQMGQEVILRCVPISNHLYFYWYRQILGQKVEFLVSFYNNEISEKSEIFDDQFSVERPDGSNFTLKIRSTKLEDSAMYFCASSVGYGVGPQHFGDGTRLSIL.

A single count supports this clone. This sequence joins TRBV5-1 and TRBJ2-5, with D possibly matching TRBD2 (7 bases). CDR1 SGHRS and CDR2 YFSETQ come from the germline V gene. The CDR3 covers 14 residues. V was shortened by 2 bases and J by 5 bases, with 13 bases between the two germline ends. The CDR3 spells CASSFGAGAETQYF. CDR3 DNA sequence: TGCGCCAGCAGCTTTGGCGCGGGGGCGGAGACCCAGTACTTC.

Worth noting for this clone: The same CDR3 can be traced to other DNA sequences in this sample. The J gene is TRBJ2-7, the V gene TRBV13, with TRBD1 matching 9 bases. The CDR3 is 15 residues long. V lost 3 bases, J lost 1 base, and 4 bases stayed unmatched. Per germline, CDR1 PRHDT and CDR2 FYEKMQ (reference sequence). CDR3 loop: CASSLMGQGSYEQYF. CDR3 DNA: TGTGCCAGCAGCTTGATGGGACAGGGTTCCTACGAGCAGTACTTC.

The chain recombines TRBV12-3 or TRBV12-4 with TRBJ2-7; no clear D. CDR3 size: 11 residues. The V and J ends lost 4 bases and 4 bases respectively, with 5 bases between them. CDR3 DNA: TGTGCCAGCAGTTCTCCTTACGAGCAGTACTTC. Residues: CASSSPYEQYF.

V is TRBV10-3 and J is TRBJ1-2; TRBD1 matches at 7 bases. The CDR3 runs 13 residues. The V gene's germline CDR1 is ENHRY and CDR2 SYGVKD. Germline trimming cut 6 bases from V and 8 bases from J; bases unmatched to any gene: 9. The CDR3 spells CAISQTGTEGYTF. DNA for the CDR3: TGTGCCATCAGCCAGACAGGGACTGAAGGCTACACCTTC.

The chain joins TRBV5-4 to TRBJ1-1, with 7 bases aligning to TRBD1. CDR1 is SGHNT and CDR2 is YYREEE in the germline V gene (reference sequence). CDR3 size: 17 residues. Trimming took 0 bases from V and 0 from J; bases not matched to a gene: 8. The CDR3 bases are TGTGCCAGCAGCTTGGCCTGGGGACAGCAAATGAACACTGAAGCTTTCTTT. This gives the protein CASSLAWGQQMNTEAFF.

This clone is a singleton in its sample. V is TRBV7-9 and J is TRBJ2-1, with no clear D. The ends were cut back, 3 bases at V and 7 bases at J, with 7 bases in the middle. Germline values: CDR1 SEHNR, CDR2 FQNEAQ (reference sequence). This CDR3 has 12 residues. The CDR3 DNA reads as TGTGCCAGCAGCTTGGGCGCGAATGAGCAGTTCTTC. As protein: CASSLGANEQFF. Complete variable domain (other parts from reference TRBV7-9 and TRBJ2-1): DTGVSQNPRHKITKRGQNVTFRCDPISEHNRLYWYRQTLGQGPEFLTYFQNEAQLEKSRLLSDRFSAERPKGSFSTLEIQRTEQGDSAMYLCASSLGANEQFFGPGTRLTVL.

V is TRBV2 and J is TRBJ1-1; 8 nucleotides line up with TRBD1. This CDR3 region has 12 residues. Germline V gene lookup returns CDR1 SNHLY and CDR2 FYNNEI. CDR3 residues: CAGGQENTEAFF. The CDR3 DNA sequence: TGTGCGGGGGGACAGGAGAACACTGAAGCTTTCTTT.

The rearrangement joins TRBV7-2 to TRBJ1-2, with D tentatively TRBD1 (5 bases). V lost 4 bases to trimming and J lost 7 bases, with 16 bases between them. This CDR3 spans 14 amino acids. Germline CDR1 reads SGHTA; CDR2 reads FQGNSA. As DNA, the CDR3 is TGTGCCAGCAGCTCGCAGGGTACGGTATTTGGCTACACCTTC. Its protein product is CASSSQGTVFGYTF.

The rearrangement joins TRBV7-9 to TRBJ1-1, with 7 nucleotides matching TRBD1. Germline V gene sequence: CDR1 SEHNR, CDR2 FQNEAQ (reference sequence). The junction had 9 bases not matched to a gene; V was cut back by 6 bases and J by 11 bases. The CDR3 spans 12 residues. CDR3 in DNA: TGTGCCAGCAGGCGACAGGGATCTTCGGCTTTCTTT. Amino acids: CASRRQGSSAFF.